A single sample gave rise to the 24 T cell receptor beta chains below, sequenced in a study of blood T cell repertoires in COVID-19. Clones were sequenced by immunoSEQ multiplex PCR, and TCRdb holds only the in-frame ones, with some missing. The profile covers 85,000 to 130,000 clones, with more than 90% appearing a single time and around 6% taken by the ten largest. Material: peripheral blood. The source of these receptors is a man aged 65 to 85 with acute or convalescent COVID-19.

V usage is TRBV28 and J usage is TRBJ2-1; 9 bases align to TRBD2. CDR3 length: 14 residues. Germline-derived CDR1 and CDR2 are MDHEN and SYDVKM. The J segment lost 4 bases and the V segment lost 7 bases, leaving 5 bases of the junction unmatched. The CDR3 protein is CASIGLANYNEQFF. The CDR3 DNA reads TGTGCCAGCATTGGACTAGCGAATTACAATGAGCAGTTCTTC. The whole variable domain, remainder taken from reference TRBV28 and TRBJ2-1, is DVKVTQSSRYLVKRTGEKVFLECVQDMDHENMFWYRQDPGLGLRLIYFSYDVKMKEKGDIPEGYSVSREKKERFSLILESASTNQTSMYLCASIGLANYNEQFFGPGTRLTVL.

The chain is built from TRBV11-2 and TRBJ2-5; D gene uncertain. Germline lookup yields CDR1 SGHAT and CDR2 FQNNGV. Trimming cost V 6 bases and J 1 base, with 6 bases left between them. The CDR3 sequence is 12 residues long. The CDR3 protein is CASSSSQETQYF. As DNA, the CDR3 is TGTGCCAGCAGTTCCAGCCAAGAGACCCAGTACTTC.

The chain recombines TRBV5-1 with TRBJ2-7; D gene unclear. V shed 3 bases and J shed 6 bases, with 10 bases lying between them. The CDR3 is made up of 12 amino acids. The germline V gene encodes CDR1 SGHRS and CDR2 YFSETQ. The CDR3 DNA sequence: TGCGCCAGCAGCTCCTCATTCGGCGAGCAGTACTTC. Translation gives CASSSSFGEQYF.

The chain combines TRBV29-1 with TRBJ2-2; weak D call: TRBD1 (6 bases). The V and J ends lost 6 bases and 5 bases respectively, with 22 bases between them. The CDR3 extends over 16 amino acids. CDR1 is SQVTM, CDR2 ANQGSEA, per germline. CDR3 amino acids: CSVRARVTGPTGELFF. Here the CDR3 DNA reads TGCAGCGTCAGGGCCCGTGTGACAGGCCCTACCGGGGAGCTGTTTTTT.

The J gene is TRBJ2-5, the V gene TRBV12-3 or TRBV12-4, with D possibly TRBD2 on 5 matching bases. The V gene lost 5 bases and the J gene lost 4 bases, with 11 bases spanning the gap. There are 13 residues in the CDR3. The CDR3 loop reads CASSPAEGETQYF. The CDR3 DNA reads as TGTGCCAGCAGTCCTGCAGAGGGAGAGACCCAGTACTTC.

This rearrangement joins TRBV15 to TRBJ2-7, with D perhaps matching TRBD2 (6 bases). Germline V gene lookup returns CDR1 LNHNV and CDR2 YYDKDF (reference sequence). The CDR3 spans 15 residues. Trimming cost V 0 bases and J 5 bases, with 14 bases left between them. The CDR3 region is CATSRDPGGTNEQYF. The CDR3 nucleotides read TGTGCCACCAGCAGAGATCCCGGGGGAACAAACGAGCAGTACTTC.

In this sample, this clone turned up once. The gene calls are TRBV5-1 and TRBJ1-2; the D gene is possibly TRBD1 (6 bases). The V and J ends lost 2 bases and 3 bases respectively, with 8 bases between them. From germline, CDR1 is SGHRS and CDR2 YFSETQ. The CDR3 is 13 amino acids. DNA of the CDR3: TGCGCCAGCAGCTTAACAGGGTACTATGGCTACACCTTC. Translated: CASSLTGYYGYTF.

The rearrangement links TRBV18 to TRBJ2-2, with 13 bases lining up with TRBD2. V shed 1 base, J shed 2 bases, and the junction held 1 base outside the gene matches. The CDR3 covers 17 residues. In germline, CDR1 is KGHSH, CDR2 LQKENI. The CDR3 here is CASSPRTSGSNTGELFF. As DNA, the CDR3 is TGTGCCAGCTCACCACGGACTAGCGGGAGCAACACCGGGGAGCTGTTTTTT.

The chain has TRBV7-3 and TRBJ2-1; D ambiguous. CDR1 is SGHTA and CDR2 is FQGTGA in the germline V gene. The CDR3 is 15 residues long. V dropped 2 bases and J dropped 2 bases, with 10 bases sitting between them. The CDR3 reads CASSLSSTTYNEQFF. Here the CDR3 DNA reads TGTGCCAGCAGCTTATCTAGTACCACCTACAATGAGCAGTTCTTC.

The chain combines TRBV5-5 with TRBJ2-1; TRBD2 aligns across 8 bases. Losses at the gene ends were 3 bases for V and 3 bases for J; bases not matched to a gene: 5. CDR1 is SGHKS and CDR2 is YYEKEE in the germline V gene (reference sequence). The length of the CDR3 is 15 residues. The CDR3 loop reads CASSSSGGVYNEQFF. The CDR3 DNA is TGTGCCAGCAGCTCAAGCGGGGGTGTCTACAATGAGCAGTTCTTC.

V and J are TRBV6-5 and TRBJ2-7, with 7 bases fitting TRBD1. From germline, CDR1 is MNHEY and CDR2 SVGAGI. CDR3 length: 16 residues. Unmatched junction bases numbered 8, after V lost 2 bases and J lost 1 base. CDR3 amino acids: CASSYRGQWGSYEQYF. The CDR3 coding sequence is TGTGCCAGCAGTTACCGGGGACAGTGGGGGTCCTACGAGCAGTACTTC.

The chain combines TRBV12-3 or TRBV12-4 with TRBJ2-7, with 7 bases identical to TRBD1. The CDR3 extends over 13 amino acids. V shed 5 bases and J 3 bases; nucleotides not matched to a gene: 4. For the CDR3, the DNA is TGTGCCAGCAGTGCCCGACAGGGCTACGAGCAGTACTTC. As protein: CASSARQGYEQYF.

Here the CDR3 DNA reads TGTGCCAGCAGTTCTATGGAGACTGAAGCTTTCTTT. It encodes CASSSMETEAFF. V usage is TRBV6-6 and J usage is TRBJ1-1; D unclear. Germline assignment: CDR1 MNHNY and CDR2 SVGAGI (reference sequence). The CDR3 runs 12 residues. The V and J ends lost 4 bases and 5 bases respectively, with 8 bases between them.

This chain connects TRBV6-5 to TRBJ1-2; D perhaps matches TRBD1 (6 bases). The CDR3 is 14 residues long. CDR1 is MNHEY, CDR2 SVGAGI, per germline. V lost 1 base to trimming and J lost 5 bases, with 11 bases between them. The CDR3 loop reads CASSYFGTQYGYTF. CDR3 DNA sequence: TGTGCCAGCAGTTACTTCGGGACACAGTATGGCTACACCTTC.

V and J are TRBV30 and TRBJ1-1; a weak D match, TRBD1 (6 bases). CDR1 and CDR2 from the germline V gene are GTSNPN and SVGIG (reference sequence). The CDR3 runs to 13 residues. Trimming took 0 bases from V and 11 from J, leaving 16 bases between them. CDR3 sequence: CAWSVAPQGMAFF. Written as DNA, the CDR3 is TGTGCCTGGAGTGTAGCACCACAGGGTATGGCTTTCTTT. Using reference TRBV30 and TRBJ1-1 for the parts outside the CDR3, the full variable domain is SQTIHQWPATLVQPVGSPLSLECTVEGTSNPNLYWYRQAAGRGLQLLFYSVGIGQISSEVPQNLSASRPQDRQFILSSKKLLLSDSGFYLCAWSVAPQGMAFFGQGTRLTVV.

The CDR3 here is CASRGKGVSTTEAFF. The CDR3 DNA is TGTGCCAGTAGGGGGAAGGGGGTGTCAACTACTGAAGCTTTCTTT. The chain couples TRBV19 to TRBJ1-1, with TRBD1 as a possible D gene (6 bases). The germline gives CDR1 LNHDA, CDR2 SQIVND (reference sequence). Between the trimmed V and J ends, which lost 6 bases and 5 bases, there was a span of 19 bases. This CDR3 spans 15 amino acids. Variable domain in full (rest from reference TRBV19 and TRBJ1-1): DGGITQSPKYLFRKEGQNVTLSCEQNLNHDAMYWYRQDPGQGLRLIYYSQIVNDFQKGDIAEGYSVSREKKESFPLTVTSAQKNPTAFYLCASRGKGVSTTEAFFGQGTRLTVV.

The chain links TRBV7-9 to TRBJ1-2; perhaps TRBD1 as D (5 bases). The CDR3 sequence is 14 residues long. V lost 3 bases, J lost 1 base, and 9 bases lay in between. Germline CDR1 and CDR2: SEHNR and FQNEAQ (reference sequence). CDR3 sequence reads: CASSLDTDNYGYTF. CDR3 bases: TGTGCCAGCAGCTTGGACACGGATAACTATGGCTACACCTTC.

The chain links TRBV30 to TRBJ1-1, with a tentative D call TRBD1 (5 bases). Looked up from germline, CDR1 is GTSNPN and CDR2 is SVGIG (reference sequence). V was trimmed by 4 bases and J by 3 bases, leaving 15 bases between them. This CDR3 is 14 amino acids long. The CDR3 nucleotides read TGTGCCTGGAATAGGGGTCTCAGTCACACTGAAGCTTTCTTT. Protein sequence: CAWNRGLSHTEAFF.

The chain employs TRBV5-6 and TRBJ2-4, with D perhaps matching TRBD2 (7 bases). The germline V gene encodes CDR1 SGHDT and CDR2 YYEEEE. The V and J ends lost 4 bases and 0 bases respectively, with 17 bases between them. The CDR3 sequence is 17 residues long. The CDR3 region has the DNA TGTGCCAGCAGCCTCAAGGGGGGGGCCGTAGCCAAAAACATTCAGTACTTC. It yields the protein CASSLKGGAVAKNIQYF.

The chain carries TRBV19 and TRBJ2-1; 7 nucleotides match TRBD2. Germline loops: CDR1 LNHDA, CDR2 SQIVND (reference sequence). The CDR3 contains 11 residues. J lost 9 bases, V lost 7 bases, and 3 bases had no gene match. The CDR3 nucleotides read TGTGCCAGTAAGGGCGGGAGTGAGCAGTTCTTC. As protein: CASKGGSEQFF. Drawing the rest from reference TRBV19 and TRBJ2-1, the complete variable domain is DGGITQSPKYLFRKEGQNVTLSCEQNLNHDAMYWYRQDPGQGLRLIYYSQIVNDFQKGDIAEGYSVSREKKESFPLTVTSAQKNPTAFYLCASKGGSEQFFGPGTRLTVL.

The chain recombines TRBV18 with TRBJ2-7; D might be TRBD2 (6 bases). In germline, CDR1 is KGHSH, CDR2 LQKENI. This CDR3 has 16 amino acids. Trimming removed 3 bases from V and 1 base from J, with 16 bases in between. Written as DNA, the CDR3 is TGTGCCAGCTCACCTCTGGCTACGGGAGAGTCCTACGAGCAGTACTTC. Protein product: CASSPLATGESYEQYF.

J is TRBJ1-1 and V is TRBV28; no clear D gene. V was shortened by 1 base and J by 1 base, with 4 bases between the two germline ends. This CDR3 comprises 13 residues. CDR1 and CDR2 (germline): MDHEN, SYDVKM. CDR3 DNA sequence: TGTGCCAGCAGTTTATCCAGGAACACTGAAGCTTTCTTT. Translating gives CASSLSRNTEAFF.

This rearrangement joins TRBV10-1 to TRBJ2-1, with a tentative D call TRBD2 (6 bases). The CDR3 consists of 15 residues. Trimming removed 4 bases at V and 8 bases at J, with 18 bases between. Germline CDR1 WNHNN, CDR2 SYGVQD (reference sequence). CDR3 DNA sequence: TGCGCCAGCAGTGGCGGGGCGGCCGGGGGTTATGAGCAGTTCTTC. Translated: CASSGGAAGGYEQFF.

The rearrangement uses TRBV18 and TRBJ2-5, with a weak D call TRBD2 (5 bases). This CDR3 comprises 13 residues. The ends were cut back, 4 bases at V and 2 bases at J, with 8 bases in the middle. The V gene's germline CDR1 is KGHSH and CDR2 LQKENI. The CDR3 DNA sequence: TGTGCCAGCTCACTTAGCGTACAAGAGACCCAGTACTTC. It encodes CASSLSVQETQYF.